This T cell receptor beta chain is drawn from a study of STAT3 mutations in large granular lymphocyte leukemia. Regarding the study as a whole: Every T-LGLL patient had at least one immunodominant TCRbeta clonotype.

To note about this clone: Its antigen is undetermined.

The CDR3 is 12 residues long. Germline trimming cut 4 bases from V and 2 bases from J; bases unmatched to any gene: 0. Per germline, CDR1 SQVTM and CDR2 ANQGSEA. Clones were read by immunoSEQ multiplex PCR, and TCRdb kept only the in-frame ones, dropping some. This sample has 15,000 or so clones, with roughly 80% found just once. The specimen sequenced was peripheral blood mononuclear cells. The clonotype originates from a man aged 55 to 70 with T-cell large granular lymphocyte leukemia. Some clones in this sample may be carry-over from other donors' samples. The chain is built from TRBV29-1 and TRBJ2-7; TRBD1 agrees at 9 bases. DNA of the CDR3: TGCAGCGTTGGGGACAGGGCCTACGAGCAGTACTTC. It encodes CSVGDRAYEQYF.